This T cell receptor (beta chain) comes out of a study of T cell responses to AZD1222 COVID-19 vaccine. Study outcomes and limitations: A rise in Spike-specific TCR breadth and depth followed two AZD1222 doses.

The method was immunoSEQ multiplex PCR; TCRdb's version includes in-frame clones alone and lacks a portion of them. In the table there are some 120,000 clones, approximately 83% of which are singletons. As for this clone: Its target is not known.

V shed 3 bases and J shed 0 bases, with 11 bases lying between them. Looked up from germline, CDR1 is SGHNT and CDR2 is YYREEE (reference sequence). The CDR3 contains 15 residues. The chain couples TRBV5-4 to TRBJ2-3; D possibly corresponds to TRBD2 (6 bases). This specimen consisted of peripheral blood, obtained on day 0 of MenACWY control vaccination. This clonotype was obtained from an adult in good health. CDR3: CASSSQRASTDTQYF. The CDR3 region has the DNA TGTGCCAGCAGCTCTCAGCGGGCCAGCACAGATACGCAGTATTTT. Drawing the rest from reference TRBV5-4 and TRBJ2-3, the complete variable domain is ETGVTQSPTHLIKTRGQQVTLRCSSQSGHNTVSWYQQALGQGPQFIFQYYREEENGRGNFPPRFSGLQFPNYSSELNVNALELDDSALYLCASSSQRASTDTQYFGPGTRLTVL.